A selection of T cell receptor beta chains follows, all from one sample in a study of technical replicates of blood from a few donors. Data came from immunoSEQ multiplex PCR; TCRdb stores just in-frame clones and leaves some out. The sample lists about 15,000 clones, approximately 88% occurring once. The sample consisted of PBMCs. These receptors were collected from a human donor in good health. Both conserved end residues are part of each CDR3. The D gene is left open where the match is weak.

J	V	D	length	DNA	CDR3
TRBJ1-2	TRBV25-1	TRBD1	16	TGTGCCAGCAGTGAAGGGCAGACAGGGGCGGACTATGGCTACACCTTC	CASSEGQTGADYGYTF
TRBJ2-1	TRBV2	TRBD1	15	TGTGCCAGCAGTCGTTCCGGGACAGGGGTCGATGAGCAGTTCTTC	CASSRSGTGVDEQFF
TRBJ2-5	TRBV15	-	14	TGTGCCACCAGCAGAGTACAGGGCCAAGAGACCCAGTACTTC	CATSRVQGQETQYF
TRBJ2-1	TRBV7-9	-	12	TGTGCCGAGGGGGACCCCCCTTTAGAGCAGTTCTTC	CAEGDPPLEQFF
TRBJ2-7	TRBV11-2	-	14	TGTGCCAGCAGCTTAGTTCAGGATTCCTACGAGCAGTACTTC	CASSLVQDSYEQYF
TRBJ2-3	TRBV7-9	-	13	TGTGCCAGCAGCTACAGAATCACAGATACGCAGTATTTT	CASSYRITDTQYF
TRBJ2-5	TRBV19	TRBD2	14	TGTGCCAGTAGTTGGGGACTACTACAAGAGACCCAGTACTTC	CASSWGLLQETQYF
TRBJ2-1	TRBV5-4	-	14	TGTGCCAGCACCGACGGGAGACCCGGCGATGAGCAGTTCTTC	CASTDGRPGDEQFF
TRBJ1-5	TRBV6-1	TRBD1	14	TGTGCCAGCAGCGGACAGGGGCAAAATCAGCCCCAGCATTTT	CASSGQGQNQPQHF
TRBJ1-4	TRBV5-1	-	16	TGCGCCAGCAGCTGGGACGGCCTCACGGGGGATGAAAAACTGTTTTTT	CASSWDGLTGDEKLFF
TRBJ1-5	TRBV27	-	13	TGTGCCAGCAGTTGGGCGAGCAATCAGCCCCAGCATTTT	CASSWASNQPQHF
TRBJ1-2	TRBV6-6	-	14	TGTGCCAGCAGTTACTCGAGGACACCGGAAGGCTACACCTTC	CASSYSRTPEGYTF
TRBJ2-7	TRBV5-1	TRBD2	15	TGCGCCAGCAGCGCAACTAGCGGGAGCTCCTACGAGCAGTACTTC	CASSATSGSSYEQYF
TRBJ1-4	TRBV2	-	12	TGTGCCAGCAGTTCAGGGTATGAAAAACTGTTTTTT	CASSSGYEKLFF
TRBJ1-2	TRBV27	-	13	TGTGCCAGCAGACCGACAGCTAACTATGGCTACACCTTC	CASRPTANYGYTF